Below are 27 T cell receptor beta chains sequenced from a single sample in a study of T-cell memory formation after mild COVID-19. TCRdb analysed the 5' RACE reads with MiXCR anew, one entry per CDR3 protein. Of some 310,000 distinct CDR3 sequences in the sample, more than 20% were seen once. Sequencing input: PBMCs or a T cell subset sorted from them (not recorded which). These TCRs come from a man younger than 30 who had mild COVID-19 (a few samples of this study predate the infection). Cell type and time point are not known.

The gene calls are TRBV30 and TRBJ1-6; possibly TRBD1 for D (5 bases). Looked up from germline, CDR1 is GTSNPN and CDR2 is SVGIG (reference sequence). Trimming took 1 base from V and 8 from J, leaving 15 bases between them. This CDR3 contains 15 residues. The CDR3: CAWSGTGPWDSPLHF. CDR3 bases: TGTGCCTGGAGTGGAACGGGACCGTGGGATTCACCCCTCCACTTT.

This clonotype showed up just once. This chain connects TRBV3-1 to TRBJ2-7; weak D call: TRBD1 (6 bases). Trimming took off 1 base at V and 2 bases at J, with 12 bases between the two ends. This CDR3 has 15 residues. The V gene's germline CDR1 is LGHDT and CDR2 YNNKEL (reference sequence). CDR3 in amino acids: CASSQGGPGAYEQYV. CDR3 bases: TGTGCCAGCAGCCAAGGGGGCCCAGGGGCCTACGAGCAGTACGTC.

The chain has TRBV12-3 or TRBV12-4 and TRBJ2-1; 9 bases line up with TRBD1. Trimming removed 5 bases from V and 16 bases from J; junction bases left unmatched: 9. The length of the CDR3 is 12 residues. CDR3 nucleotide sequence: TGTGCCAGCAGTCCGCCGGGACAGGGCCACTTCTTC. Amino acid sequence: CASSPPGQGHFF.

There are a few counts of this clonotype. The chain uses TRBV4-2 and TRBJ2-1; 11 bases map to TRBD1. Germline lookup yields CDR1 LGHNA and CDR2 YNFKEQ. CDR3 length: 15 residues. J lost 8 bases, V lost 8 bases, and 11 bases had no gene match. The CDR3 DNA is TGTGCCAGCCAAGATGTAGGGACAGGGGGGCATGAGCAGTTCTTC. Translating it yields CASQDVGTGGHEQFF.

The CDR3 is CASSLQGDRANEQFF. CDR3 coding DNA: TGCGCCAGCAGCTTACAGGGGGACCGAGCCAATGAGCAGTTCTTC. The rearrangement joins TRBV5-1 to TRBJ2-1; 8 positions match TRBD1. The ends lost 2 bases at V and 6 bases at J; junction bases unmatched: 7. CDR3 length: 15 amino acids. The germline CDR1 and CDR2 sequences are SGHRS and YFSETQ.

This chain joins TRBV6-1 and TRBJ1-1; D gene ambiguous. Germline CDR1 and CDR2: MNHNS and SASEGT. There are 13 residues in the CDR3. V lost 1 base and J lost 4, with 7 bases in between. The CDR3 DNA follows: TGTGCCAGCAGTGAAGGCAGGACCACTGAAGCTTTCTTT. Its protein product is CASSEGRTTEAFF.

This clonotype has only a few counts. The rearrangement links TRBV3-2 to TRBJ1-2; the DNA was not used to check the table's D call, TRBD1. TRBV3-2 has pseudogene status. This CDR3 is built from 15 residues. The CDR3 protein is CASSQAGDPNYGYTF. CDR3 DNA: TGTGCCAGCAGCCAAGCAGGGGATCCTAACTATGGCTACACCTTC.

This clonotype was detected a few times. The chain joins TRBV11-2 to TRBJ2-2, with D maybe TRBD2 (5 bases). Germline V CDR1 and CDR2: SGHAT, FQNNGV. The CDR3 loop spans 14 amino acids. Trimming took off 3 bases at V and 3 bases at J, with 8 bases between the two ends. As DNA, the CDR3 is TGTGCCAGCAGCTTGTCGGGGTACACCGGGGAGCTGTTTTTT. It codes for CASSLSGYTGELFF. Variable domain in full (rest from reference TRBV11-2 and TRBJ2-2): EAGVAQSPRYKIIEKRQSVAFWCNPISGHATLYWYQQILGQGPKLLIQFQNNGVVDDSQLPKDRFSAERLKGVDSTLKIQPAKLEDSAVYLCASSLSGYTGELFFGEGSRLTVL.

This clonotype was picked up a small number of times. The chain carries TRBV7-2 and TRBJ2-3; 12 bases line up with TRBD2. The germline CDR1 and CDR2 sequences are SGHTA and FQGNSA. The CDR3 length is 18 residues. V dropped 3 bases and J dropped 1; count of bases not matched to a gene: 8. The CDR3: CASSFIKASGGGTDTQYF. The CDR3 DNA reads as TGTGCCAGCAGCTTTATTAAGGCTAGCGGGGGGGGCACAGATACGCAGTATTTT.

This clonotype turned up a few times. As DNA, the CDR3 is TGCGCCAGCAGCCCCTTTTTCACCGGGGAGCTGTTTTTT. The encoded protein is CASSPFFTGELFF. This chain uses TRBV5-1 with TRBJ2-2, with unresolved D. The length of the CDR3 is 13 residues. The germline V gene has CDR1 SGHRS and CDR2 YFSETQ. V lost 4 bases to trimming and J lost 4 bases, with 8 bases between them.

This clonotype was observed a few times. The chain uses TRBV5-1 and TRBJ1-2; 7 bases align to TRBD1. Germline V lookup: CDR1 SGHRS, CDR2 YFSETQ. V shed 3 bases, J shed 6 bases, and the junction held 8 bases outside the gene matches. This CDR3 is 14 amino acids long. The CDR3, as DNA: TGCGCCAGCAGCTCCTCGACAGGGTCGAATGGCTACACCTTC. Its translation is CASSSSTGSNGYTF.

Comments on this clonotype: This clone may be a read error of a much larger clone one base away. The chain is built from TRBV11-2 and TRBJ1-1; D uncertain. The CDR3 spans 12 residues. In germline, CDR1 is SGHAT, CDR2 FQNNGV. Between the trimmed V and J ends, which lost 6 bases and 0 bases, there was a span of 5 bases. The CDR3 bases are TGTGCCAGCAGGTCCATGAACACTGAAGCTTTCTTT. Amino acid sequence: CASRSMNTEAFF.

This clonotype was seen more than once but under ten times. J is TRBJ2-1 and V is TRBV29-1; D is perhaps TRBD2 (5 bases). Trimming cost V 6 bases and J 5 bases, with 20 bases left between them. Germline lookup yields CDR1 SQVTM and CDR2 ANQGSEA. This CDR3 has 15 amino acids. The DNA for the CDR3 is TGCAGCGTAGCCCCGAGGTTAGCGATTAACAATGAGCAGTTCTTC. The encoded protein is CSVAPRLAINNEQFF.

This clonotype was seen a handful of times. The chain recombines TRBV30 with TRBJ1-1; possibly TRBD1 for D (5 bases). The germline gives CDR1 GTSNPN, CDR2 SVGIG (reference sequence). The CDR3 totals 13 residues. Between the trimmed V and J ends, which lost 3 bases and 1 base, there was a span of 9 bases. The CDR3 DNA is TGTGCCTGGAGGGGAGGGGAGAACACTGAAGCTTTCTTT. This encodes CAWRGGENTEAFF.

The gene calls are TRBV5-5 and TRBJ1-3; maybe TRBD1 (5 bases). Germline-derived CDR1 and CDR2 are SGHKS and YYEKEE (reference sequence). V dropped 0 bases and J dropped 5 bases, with 12 bases sitting between them. This CDR3 is 15 amino acids long. The CDR3 DNA sequence: TGTGCCAGCAGCTTGGGAGGGGATATACGAAACACCATATATTTT. This sequence encodes CASSLGGDIRNTIYF.

J is TRBJ2-7 and V is TRBV4-1, with 9 bases fitting TRBD1. The V gene end was trimmed by 0 bases and the J gene end by 1 base; junction bases not matched to a gene: 7. The CDR3 runs to 17 residues. Germline CDR1 MGHRA, CDR2 YSYEKL. The CDR3 sequence: CASSQDLVDRGSYEQYV. The CDR3 DNA follows: TGCGCCAGCAGCCAAGATTTAGTGGACAGGGGATCCTACGAGCAGTACGTC.

The chain couples TRBV12-5 to TRBJ1-1; 7 nucleotides agree with TRBD1. V was pared by 1 base and J by 4 bases, with 3 bases of the junction left unmatched. This CDR3 spans 14 amino acids. Germline-derived CDR1 and CDR2 are LGHNT and FRNRAP. CDR3 sequence reads: CASGLGTGVTEAFF. CDR3 DNA: TGTGCTAGTGGTTTGGGCACAGGGGTCACTGAAGCTTTCTTT. The full variable domain, completed using reference TRBV12-5 and TRBJ1-1, is DARVTQTPRHKVTEMGQEVTMRCQPILGHNTVFWYRQTMMQGLELLAYFRNRAPLDDSGMPKDRFSAEMPDATLATLKIQPSEPRDSAVYFCASGLGTGVTEAFFGQGTRLTVV.

The rearrangement joins TRBV27 to TRBJ1-3; perhaps TRBD1 as D (5 bases). Trimming shortened V by 3 bases and J by 0 bases, and 9 bases separated the two germline ends. The germline V gene encodes CDR1 MNHEY and CDR2 SMNVEV (reference sequence). This CDR3 has 15 residues. In DNA form, the CDR3 reads TGTGCCAGCAGTTTGAAGGGGTTCTCTGGAAACACCATATATTTT. Residues: CASSLKGFSGNTIYF.

The rearrangement links TRBV7-3 to TRBJ2-5; maybe TRBD2 (6 bases). With 5 bases removed from V and 10 bases from J, the gap between germline ends came to 14 bases. The CDR3 runs to 12 residues. Germline CDR1 SGHTA, CDR2 FQGTGA. The CDR3 region is CASSHLGGFQYF. The CDR3 DNA sequence: TGTGCCAGCAGCCACTTGGGGGGTTTCCAGTACTTC.

The chain joins TRBV5-1 to TRBJ1-3, with 11 bases matching TRBD1. Germline V gene data show CDR1 as SGHRS and CDR2 as YFSETQ. V was clipped by 4 bases and J by 8 bases; unmatched bases: 11. This CDR3 spans 16 amino acids. The CDR3 DNA is TGCGCCAGCAGCGGACAGGGGGCAACAACCGGAGACACCATATATTTT. Translating it yields CASSGQGATTGDTIYF.

This clonotype was seen a handful of times. The genes are TRBV7-6 and TRBJ2-3; D call uncertain. The V and J ends lost 3 bases and 5 bases respectively, with 15 bases between them. This CDR3 is built from 15 residues. Looked up from germline, CDR1 is SGHVS and CDR2 is FNYEAQ. Here the CDR3 reads CASSFSNRGRDTQYF. The CDR3 coding sequence is TGTGCCAGCAGCTTTTCTAACAGAGGCCGAGATACGCAGTATTTT.

CDR3 coding DNA: TGCAGCGTTGATTCCACAGGGGGAGGCGAGCAGTACTTC. Protein product: CSVDSTGGGEQYF. The chain is built from TRBV29-1 and TRBJ2-7, with TRBD1 matching 8 bases. Germline CDR1 is SQVTM and CDR2 is ANQGSEA. This CDR3 region has 13 residues. The junction had 7 bases not matched to a gene; V was cut back by 3 bases and J by 6 bases.

The gene calls are TRBV12-3 or TRBV12-4 and TRBJ1-2, with D perhaps TRBD1 (5 bases). Trimming left V 7 bases short and J 6 bases short, with 21 bases between. The CDR3 loop spans 15 amino acids. The CDR3 loop is CASNLSGAGRDGYTF. CDR3 nucleotides: TGTGCCAGCAACCTAAGTGGGGCAGGGAGAGATGGCTACACCTTC.

As DNA, the CDR3 is TGTGCCAGCAGCTTAGCGCAGGGGGCGCGGACTGAAGCTTTCTTT. Amino acid sequence: CASSLAQGARTEAFF. The V call is TRBV7-8, the J call TRBJ1-1; TRBD1 matches at 8 bases. CDR3 size: 15 residues. Germline lookup yields CDR1 SGHVS and CDR2 FQNEAQ. The junction had 5 bases not matched to a gene; V was cut back by 0 bases and J by 5 bases.

The chain is built from TRBV7-2 and TRBJ1-1; D ambiguous. CDR1 SGHTA and CDR2 FQGNSA come from the germline V gene. The CDR3 runs 11 residues. Trimming cost V 6 bases and J 5 bases, with 7 bases left between them. The CDR3 DNA is TGTGCCAGCAGGTTCAATACTGAAGCTTTCTTT. This translates into CASRFNTEAFF.

The chain combines TRBV28 with TRBJ2-5; 11 nucleotides match TRBD2. V gave up 5 bases and J gave up 0 bases; unmatched junction bases: 8. CDR3 size: 17 residues. Germline CDR1 MDHEN, CDR2 SYDVKM. CDR3 protein: CASSTPPTSGDQETQYF. DNA for the CDR3: TGTGCCAGCAGTACCCCGCCGACTAGCGGGGACCAAGAGACCCAGTACTTC.

The chain combines TRBV7-3 with TRBJ2-1, with a weak D call TRBD2 (5 bases). The CDR3 runs to 14 residues. The germline V gene encodes CDR1 SGHTA and CDR2 FQGTGA. Trimming removed 4 bases from V and 8 bases from J, with 15 bases in between. For the CDR3, the DNA is TGTGCCAGCAGCTCGACGGCGGGTTTTGATGAGCAGTTCTTC. Translated, it gives CASSSTAGFDEQFF.